The 15 T cell receptor beta chains reported below all come from one sample, sequenced in a study of molecular identifiers for immune sequencing clone quantification. TCRdb re-called the PCR reads through MiXCR, storing one row per CDR3 protein. The sample consists of about 510,000 distinct CDR3 sequences, over 20% of them appearing once. The sequencing input was naive CD8+ T cells from blood, with Jurkat cell RNA spiked in. Subset of the sample: FACS-sorted CD8+CD4-CCR7+CD45RA+ naive T cells. The receptor set was obtained from a human donor in good health. Some libraries in this study had Jurkat cell RNA spiked in.

The chain combines TRBV7-9 with TRBJ2-7; 7 bases line up with TRBD1. The CDR3 sequence is 12 residues long. CDR1 is SEHNR, CDR2 FQNEAQ, per germline (reference sequence). V was pared by 5 bases and J by 7 bases, with 5 bases of the junction left unmatched. The CDR3 spells CASSTQGTEQYF. CDR3 sequence (DNA): TGTGCCAGCAGCACACAGGGGACGGAGCAGTACTTC.

This clonotype was recorded many times. The chain joins TRBV7-9 to TRBJ1-4, with 9 bases that match TRBD1. Germline-derived CDR1 and CDR2 are SEHNR and FQNEAQ (reference sequence). Trimming cost V 5 bases and J 6 bases; bases outside gene matches: 4. This CDR3 comprises 14 residues. This CDR3 reads CASSNRGHDEKLFF. CDR3 sequence (DNA): TGTGCCAGCAGCAACAGGGGGCATGATGAAAAACTGTTTTTT.

This clonotype was seen more than once but under ten times. This sequence joins TRBV19 and TRBJ2-5; a possible D gene is TRBD2 (5 bases). This CDR3 is built from 15 residues. Germline CDR1 LNHDA, CDR2 SQIVND (reference sequence). V was trimmed by 3 bases and J by 1 base, leaving 12 bases between them. The CDR3 loop is CASSIWTSSQETQYF. The CDR3 region has the DNA TGTGCCAGTAGTATCTGGACTTCTAGCCAAGAGACCCAGTACTTC.

The chain recombines TRBV24-1 with TRBJ2-2, with 14 bases fitting TRBD2. The CDR3 has 19 amino acids. After removal of 4 bases from V and 2 bases from J, the junction contained 8 bases not matched to a gene. Germline loops: CDR1 KGHDR, CDR2 SFDVKD. CDR3 in DNA: TGTGCCACCAGTGAGTCGACTAGCGGGAGGGCCCCAAACACCGGGGAGCTGTTTTTT. Its translation: CATSESTSGRAPNTGELFF.

The J gene is TRBJ2-3, the V gene TRBV27; D gene unclear. Germline V gene sequence: CDR1 MNHEY, CDR2 SMNVEV (reference sequence). CDR3 length: 16 residues. The V gene lost 0 bases and the J gene lost 2 bases, with 12 bases spanning the gap. The CDR3, as DNA: TGTGCCAGCAGTTTATCAGGCGGACCCTACACAGATACGCAGTATTTT. This sequence encodes CASSLSGGPYTDTQYF.

This clonotype was observed a few times. V is TRBV19 and J is TRBJ2-3; TRBD2 aligns across 10 bases. The length of the CDR3 is 13 residues. V lost 3 bases and J lost 14; bases outside the gene matches: 8. The germline V gene encodes CDR1 LNHDA and CDR2 SQIVND (reference sequence). CDR3 protein: CASSMVSASGRYF. The CDR3 coding sequence is TGTGCCAGTAGTATGGTTTCGGCTAGCGGGAGGTATTTT.

This clonotype was found many times. V usage is TRBV28 and J usage is TRBJ2-6; TRBD1 matches at 10 bases. With V trimmed by 5 bases and J by 0 bases, 4 bases remained unmatched. Germline assignment: CDR1 MDHEN and CDR2 SYDVKM. CDR3 length: 17 residues. CDR3 nucleotides: TGTGCCAGCAGTAAATGGACAGGGGGCTCTGGGGCCAACGTCCTGACTTTC. Amino acid sequence: CASSKWTGGSGANVLTF.

This clonotype has a count of ten or more. V and J are TRBV7-6 and TRBJ2-7; no clear D gene. V gave up 2 bases and J gave up 4 bases, with 6 bases separating them. CDR1 and CDR2 from the germline V gene are SGHVS and FNYEAQ. CDR3 length: 12 amino acids. This CDR3 is CASSLMEYEQYF. In DNA form, the CDR3 reads TGTGCCAGCAGCTTAATGGAGTACGAGCAGTACTTC.

This clonotype was counted only a few times. This clone may be a read error of a much larger clone one base away. The chain combines TRBV7-9 with TRBJ2-3; D is ambiguous. Trimming took off 0 bases at V and 7 bases at J, with 2 bases between the two ends. Germline loops: CDR1 SEHNR, CDR2 FQNEAQ (reference sequence). This CDR3 is built from 11 residues. The CDR3 here is CASSLAHTQYF. Written as DNA, the CDR3 is TGTGCCAGCAGCTTAGCACATACGCAGTATTTT.

In its sample, this clonotype was seen a few times. V is TRBV27 and J is TRBJ1-1; no reliable D call. The V gene's germline CDR1 is MNHEY and CDR2 SMNVEV (reference sequence). The CDR3 totals 13 residues. V lost 3 bases and J lost 4, with 9 bases in between. CDR3 amino acids: CASSFGPSTEAFF. CDR3 sequence (DNA): TGTGCCAGCAGTTTCGGGCCGTCCACTGAAGCTTTCTTT.

This clonotype was detected many times. This chain links TRBV20-1 with TRBJ2-7; TRBD2 is a possible D gene (5 bases). The CDR3 covers 15 residues. With 6 bases removed from V and 0 bases from J, the gap between germline ends came to 18 bases. The germline gives CDR1 DFQATT, CDR2 SNEGSKA (reference sequence). The DNA of the CDR3 is TGCAGTGCCCGTGCTCAGGACTTCAGCTCCTACGAGCAGTACTTC. Its translation is CSARAQDFSSYEQYF.

This clonotype was recorded at least ten times. This chain connects TRBV5-6 to TRBJ2-7; no definite D call. The CDR3 extends over 14 amino acids. V lost 0 bases and J lost 2, with 9 bases in between. Germline loops: CDR1 SGHDT, CDR2 YYEEEE. CDR3 in amino acids: CASSLVVTTYEQYF. CDR3 nucleotides: TGTGCCAGCAGCTTGGTAGTCACAACCTACGAGCAGTACTTC.

This clonotype was observed at least ten times. The chain employs TRBV5-1 and TRBJ2-7, with D hard to call. There are 15 residues in the CDR3. Between the trimmed V and J ends, which lost 0 bases and 4 bases, there was a span of 14 bases. Germline assignment: CDR1 SGHRS and CDR2 YFSETQ. For the CDR3, the DNA is TGCGCCAGCAGCTTGGACCTAGGCGCCGGTTACGAGCAGTACTTC. Amino acids: CASSLDLGAGYEQYF.

Ten or more counts support this clonotype. V is TRBV6-2 or TRBV6-3 and J is TRBJ2-3; D possibly corresponds to TRBD2 (7 bases). The V gene lost 1 base and the J gene lost 2 bases, with 16 bases spanning the gap. The CDR3 is 17 residues long. Germline lookup yields CDR1 MNHEY and CDR2 SVGEGT. CDR3 sequence (DNA): TGTGCCAGCAGTTACTGGATTCGGGGGGCGCACACAGATACGCAGTATTTT. Translation: CASSYWIRGAHTDTQYF.

This rearrangement joins TRBV19 to TRBJ1-5, with D maybe TRBD1 (5 bases). Germline V gives CDR1 LNHDA, CDR2 SQIVND (reference sequence). Between the trimmed V and J ends, which lost 3 bases and 4 bases, there was a span of 13 bases. The length of the CDR3 is 15 residues. The CDR3 DNA reads TGTGCCAGTAGTATTTGGCAGGGTTTAAATCAGCCCCAGCATTTT. Its protein product is CASSIWQGLNQPQHF.